Sequencing of this T cell receptor (beta chain) was carried out in a study of T cell responses to AZD1222 COVID-19 vaccine. Study observations and caveats: There were vaccine-associated CD4 TCRs across spike, dominant at 160-218 and 743-854. A mostly white British donor set with more females was recruited, and clonal diversity was possibly underestimated. The peak T cell response came first, and repertoires were sampled only after it. Among those given AZD1222, only five or six were seropositive at baseline.

V lost 5 bases and J lost 7; bases outside the gene matches: 10. The germline CDR1 and CDR2 sequences are SGHVS and FQNEAQ. The CDR3 is 15 residues long. This table comes from immunoSEQ multiplex PCR, and its TCRdb copy is limited to in-frame clones, with some not included. Among 150,000 to 250,000 clones, roughly nine tenths were seen once, and the ten largest hold around 3.6%. This clone was counted between two and nine times. Its cognate antigen is unknown. Sequencing used peripheral blood, obtained 28 days after the second AZD1222 dose. This clonotype was obtained from an adult who received the AZD1222 COVID-19 vaccine. The chain links TRBV7-8 to TRBJ1-2; 10 bases line up with TRBD1. CDR3 in amino acids: CASSIRGQGMAGYTF. The DNA for the CDR3 is TGTGCCAGCAGCATACGGGGACAGGGGATGGCTGGCTACACCTTC.